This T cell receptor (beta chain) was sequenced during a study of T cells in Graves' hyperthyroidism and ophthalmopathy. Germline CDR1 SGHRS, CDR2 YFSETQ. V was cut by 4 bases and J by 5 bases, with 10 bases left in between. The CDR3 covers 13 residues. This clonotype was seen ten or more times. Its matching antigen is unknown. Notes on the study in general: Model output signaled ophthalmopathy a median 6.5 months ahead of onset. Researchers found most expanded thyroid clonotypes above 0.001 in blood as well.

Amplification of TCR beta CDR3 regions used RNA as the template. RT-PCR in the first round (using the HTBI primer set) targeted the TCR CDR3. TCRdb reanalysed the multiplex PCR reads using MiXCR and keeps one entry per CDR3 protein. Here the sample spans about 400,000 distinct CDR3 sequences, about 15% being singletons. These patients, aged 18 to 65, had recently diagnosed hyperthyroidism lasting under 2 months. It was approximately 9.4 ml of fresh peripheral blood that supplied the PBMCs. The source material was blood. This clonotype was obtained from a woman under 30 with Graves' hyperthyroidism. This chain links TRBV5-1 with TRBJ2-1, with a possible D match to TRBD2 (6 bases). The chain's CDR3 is CASSREDHNEQFF. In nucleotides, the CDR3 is TGCGCCAGCAGCAGGGAGGACCACAATGAGCAGTTCTTC.